The clone carrying this TCR beta chain was seen repeatedly, ten times or more. From germline, CDR1 is SGHTA and CDR2 FQGTGA. This CDR3 has 16 residues. J lost 6 bases, V lost 4 bases, and 8 bases had no gene match. This record comes from a study of blood T cell repertoires in COVID-19. Study information: Samples representing acute and convalescent COVID-19 were sourced from the United States, Italy and Spain. The cDNA or gDNA used as material had been derived from T cells, B-cell-depleted T cells, or PBMCs.

The authors' processing: Nucleated cell number was recorded as an estimate derived from reference gene primer amplification. TCRdb's copy holds only in-frame clones and misses some; the assay was immunoSEQ multiplex PCR. V and J calls and clone size follow that table, whereas D and trimming were derived from the DNA. The sample has about 240,000 clones, 82% seen once. Input material: peripheral blood. The TCR sequence derives from a woman in her sixties or seventies with active or convalescent COVID-19. The chain combines TRBV7-3 with TRBJ2-1, with 11 bases fitting TRBD2. As DNA, the CDR3 is TGTGCCAGCAGCTCAGATCGGCTAGCGGGGGGCAATGAGCAGTTCTTC. Translated, it gives CASSSDRLAGGNEQFF.